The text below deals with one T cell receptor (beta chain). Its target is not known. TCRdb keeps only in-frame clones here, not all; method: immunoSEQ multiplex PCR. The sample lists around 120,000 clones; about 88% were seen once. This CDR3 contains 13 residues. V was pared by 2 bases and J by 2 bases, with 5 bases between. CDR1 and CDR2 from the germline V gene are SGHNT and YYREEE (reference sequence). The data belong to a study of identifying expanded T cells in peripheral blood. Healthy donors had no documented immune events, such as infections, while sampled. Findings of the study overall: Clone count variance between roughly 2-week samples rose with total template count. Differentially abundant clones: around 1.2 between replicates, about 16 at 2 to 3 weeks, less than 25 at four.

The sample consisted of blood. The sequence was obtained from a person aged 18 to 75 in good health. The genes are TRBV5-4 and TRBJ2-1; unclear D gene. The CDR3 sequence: CASSFAAYNEQFF. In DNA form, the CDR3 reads TGTGCCAGCAGCTTCGCCGCCTACAATGAGCAGTTCTTC.